This T cell receptor beta chain was captured in a study of Ad26.COV2.S vaccination and SARS-CoV-2 variants. Overall study: A COV1001 Ad26.COV2.S trial-arm participant provided the sample. General study points: Those who received the vaccine showed greater spike-specific TCR breadth than those given placebo.

With respect to this clone: Its antigen is still unknown.

Libraries were prepared by immunoSEQ multiplex PCR; TCRdb keeps only in-frame clonotypes and omits some of them. The data hold 380,000 or so clones, with about 80% observed a single time. Noted treatment: roughly 18 received Ad26.COV2.S at low or high dose, single or two shots; 5 received placebo; per-sample allocation not given. Following the first vaccine or placebo injection, samples were taken on day 63. This receptor was identified in a person between 18 and 65 years old who received the Ad26.COV2.S COVID-19 vaccine or a placebo. This material consisted of peripheral blood, taken in a trial of Ad26.COV2.S vaccine versus placebo.

CDR3 nucleotides: TGTGCCAGCTCACCAAGCCAACGGGAAAAACTGTTTTTT. Its protein product is CASSPSQREKLFF. V usage is TRBV18 and J usage is TRBJ1-4; D is uncertain. V dropped 2 bases and J dropped 8 bases, with 9 bases sitting between them. The CDR3 consists of 13 residues. Germline CDR1 reads KGHSH; CDR2 reads LQKENI.